This T cell receptor (beta chain) was captured in a study of post-analysis software for immune sequencing data. Overall study: The patients showed relapsing-remitting, secondary progressive and progressive-relapsing multiple sclerosis courses. Findings and caveats of the study: Versus controls, multiple sclerosis patients showed significantly lower diversity (normalized Chao1). Roughly five TRBV segments appeared more often in patients than in controls, and TRBV5-6, TRBV5-1 and TRBV20-1 were among these. F measure grouped same-batch samples tightly together.

CDR3 size: 16 residues. V was trimmed by 1 base and J by 4 bases, leaving 17 bases between them. The germline V gene encodes CDR1 DFQATT and CDR2 SNEGSKA (reference sequence). The authors incorporated unique molecular identifiers into the TCR beta cDNA libraries. The source material, about 0.9 to 10 million T cells, gave rise to about 520,000 cDNA molecules. Each CDR3 protein gets one entry after TCRdb re-called the PCR reads with MiXCR. The sample holds roughly 800,000 distinct CDR3 sequences, just over 45% seen once. A remark on this clonotype: Antigen specificity is unknown.

The sample was blood. The V gene is TRBV20-1, the J gene TRBJ1-5, with D perhaps matching TRBD1 (6 bases). The clonotype comes from a girl between 5 and 17 years old with multiple sclerosis. CDR3: CSARGTGSLGNQPQHF. The CDR3 DNA reads TGCAGTGCTAGAGGAACAGGGAGTTTGGGTAATCAGCCCCAGCATTTT.